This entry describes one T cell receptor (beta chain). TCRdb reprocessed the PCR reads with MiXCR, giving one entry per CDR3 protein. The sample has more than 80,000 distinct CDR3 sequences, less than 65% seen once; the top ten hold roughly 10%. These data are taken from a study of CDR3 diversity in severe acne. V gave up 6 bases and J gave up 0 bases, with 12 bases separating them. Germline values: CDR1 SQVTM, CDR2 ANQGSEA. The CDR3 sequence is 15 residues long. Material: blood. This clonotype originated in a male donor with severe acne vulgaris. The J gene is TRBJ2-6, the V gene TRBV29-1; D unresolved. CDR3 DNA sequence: TGCAGCGTCATTGTATGGAACTCTGGGGCCAACGTCCTGACTTTC. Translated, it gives CSVIVWNSGANVLTF. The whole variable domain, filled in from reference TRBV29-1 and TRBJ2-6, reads SAVISQKPSRDICQRGTSLTIQCQVDSQVTMMFWYRQQPGQSLTLIATANQGSEATYESGFVIDKFPISRPNLTFSTLTVSNMSPEDSSIYLCSVIVWNSGANVLTFGAGSRLTVL.